This is a list of T cell receptor beta chains from one sample in a study of blood T cell repertoires in COVID-19. Measured with immunoSEQ multiplex PCR; TCRdb has only the in-frame clones, and not every one. The table lists 120,000 to 150,000 clones, less than 85% of them singletons. The specimen was peripheral blood. Receptors originate from a human donor in a cohort sampled during active COVID-19. The CDR3 runs from the conserved cysteine through the conserved F or W. The D gene is left open where the match is weak. Some rows mark clone size as missing; the rest say once, few, many or name a class of expanded clone.

J gene: TRBJ2-3
D gene: .
V gene: TRBV27
clone size: .
CDR3 protein: CASSFEISSTDTQYF
CDR3 DNA: TGTGCCAGCAGTTTCGAGATTTCTAGCACAGATACGCAGTATTTT

J gene: TRBJ2-1
D gene: TRBD2
V gene: TRBV7-2
clone size: .
CDR3 protein: CASSSPPGLARDEQFF
CDR3 DNA: TGTGCCAGCAGCTCTCCTCCGGGACTAGCGAGGGATGAGCAGTTCTTC

J gene: TRBJ2-5
D gene: .
V gene: TRBV7-3
clone size: .
CDR3 protein: CASSPHPRKETQYF
CDR3 DNA: TGTGCCAGCAGCCCGCACCCCAGAAAAGAGACCCAGTACTTC

J gene: TRBJ2-3
D gene: .
V gene: TRBV19
clone size: once
CDR3 protein: CASSSNVRVDTQYF
CDR3 DNA: TGTGCCAGTAGCTCCAACGTTCGGGTTGATACGCAGTATTTT

J gene: TRBJ2-3
D gene: .
V gene: TRBV5-5
clone size: .
CDR3 protein: CASSAGPIQNTDTQYF
CDR3 DNA: TGTGCCAGCAGCGCGGGACCAATCCAAAACACAGATACGCAGTATTTT

J gene: TRBJ2-5
D gene: TRBD1
V gene: TRBV16
clone size: .
CDR3 protein: CASSQLLQGFRETQYF
CDR3 DNA: TGTGCCAGCAGCCAATTATTACAGGGGTTTCGAGAGACCCAGTACTTC

J gene: TRBJ1-2
D gene: TRBD1
V gene: TRBV27
clone size: .
CDR3 protein: CASSLWTGEGGYTF
CDR3 DNA: TGTGCCAGCAGTTTGTGGACAGGAGAGGGTGGCTACACCTTC

J gene: TRBJ1-1
D gene: .
V gene: TRBV10-3
clone size: .
CDR3 protein: CAISDVSMRTEAFF
CDR3 DNA: TGTGCCATCAGTGATGTATCAATGAGGACTGAAGCTTTCTTT

J gene: TRBJ1-4
D gene: .
V gene: TRBV5-4
clone size: .
CDR3 protein: CASSLGANEKLFF
CDR3 DNA: TGTGCCAGCAGCTTAGGGGCTAATGAAAAACTGTTTTTT

J gene: TRBJ1-5
D gene: TRBD1
V gene: TRBV19
clone size: few
CDR3 protein: CASSMMVAGGDNQPQHF
CDR3 DNA: TGTGCCAGTAGTATGATGGTGGCAGGGGGCGACAATCAGCCCCAGCATTTT

J gene: TRBJ2-3
D gene: TRBD2
V gene: TRBV6-2/TRBV6-3
clone size: .
CDR3 protein: CASSRLAGGYTDTQYF
CDR3 DNA: TGTGCCAGCAGTCGACTAGCGGGGGGGTACACAGATACGCAGTATTTT

J gene: TRBJ1-1
D gene: TRBD1
V gene: TRBV28
clone size: .
CDR3 protein: CASKTPGGHPHGAFF
CDR3 DNA: TGTGCCAGCAAAACCCCAGGGGGCCACCCCCATGGGGCTTTCTTT

J gene: TRBJ2-7
D gene: .
V gene: TRBV3-1/TRBV3-2
clone size: .
CDR3 protein: CASSRGGTNAYEQYF
CDR3 DNA: TGTGCCAGCAGCCGGGGAGGGACAAATGCCTACGAGCAGTACTTC

J gene: TRBJ2-1
D gene: TRBD2
V gene: TRBV15
clone size: once
CDR3 protein: CATSRASGGSYNEQFF
CDR3 DNA: TGTGCCACCAGCAGAGCTAGCGGGGGCTCCTACAATGAGCAGTTCTTC

J gene: TRBJ2-7
D gene: .
V gene: TRBV19
clone size: .
CDR3 protein: CASRGYGAVSGSYEQYF
CDR3 DNA: TGTGCCAGTAGAGGGTATGGTGCCGTTAGCGGATCCTACGAGCAGTACTTC

J gene: TRBJ2-3
D gene: .
V gene: TRBV2
clone size: .
CDR3 protein: CASSGSYSREDTQYF
CDR3 DNA: TGTGCCAGCAGTGGGTCTTATTCCAGGGAAGATACGCAGTATTTT

J gene: TRBJ1-1
D gene: .
V gene: TRBV5-1
clone size: .
CDR3 protein: CASSLTGMNTEAFF
CDR3 DNA: TGCGCCAGCAGCTTGACAGGGATGAACACTGAAGCTTTCTTT

J gene: TRBJ2-7
D gene: TRBD2
V gene: TRBV19
clone size: .
CDR3 protein: CASSQRTSGSIYEQYF
CDR3 DNA: TGTGCCAGTAGTCAAAGGACTAGCGGATCAATCTACGAGCAGTACTTC

J gene: TRBJ1-3
D gene: .
V gene: TRBV2
clone size: .
CDR3 protein: CASSELGPGNTIYF
CDR3 DNA: TGTGCCAGCAGTGAATTGGGGCCTGGAAACACCATATATTTT

J gene: TRBJ2-1
D gene: TRBD2
V gene: TRBV4-1
clone size: .
CDR3 protein: CASSQEALLAVSYNEQFF
CDR3 DNA: TGCGCCAGCAGCCAAGAGGCTTTACTAGCGGTCTCCTACAATGAGCAGTTCTTC

J gene: TRBJ2-1
D gene: .
V gene: TRBV3-1/TRBV3-2
clone size: few
CDR3 protein: CASRATSRGFYNEQFF
CDR3 DNA: TGTGCCAGCAGGGCTACTAGCCGTGGGTTCTACAATGAGCAGTTCTTC

J gene: TRBJ2-3
D gene: TRBD1
V gene: TRBV5-1
clone size: .
CDR3 protein: CASSNRGDTQYF
CDR3 DNA: TGCGCCAGCAGCAACAGGGGCGATACGCAGTATTTT

J gene: TRBJ1-5
D gene: .
V gene: TRBV5-6
clone size: .
CDR3 protein: CASSLAGYSNQPQHF
CDR3 DNA: TGTGCCAGCAGCTTGGCGGGGTATAGCAATCAGCCCCAGCATTTT

J gene: TRBJ2-1
D gene: TRBD2
V gene: TRBV15
clone size: .
CDR3 protein: CATSREGLALQFF
CDR3 DNA: TGTGCCACCAGCAGAGAGGGACTAGCTCTACAGTTCTTC

J gene: TRBJ2-1
D gene: TRBD2
V gene: TRBV9
clone size: .
CDR3 protein: CASSNGLAGANNEQFF
CDR3 DNA: TGTGCCAGCAGCAACGGACTAGCGGGGGCCAACAATGAGCAGTTCTTC

J gene: TRBJ1-5
D gene: .
V gene: TRBV10-1
clone size: few
CDR3 protein: CASIPLALSNQPQHF
CDR3 DNA: TGCGCCAGCATCCCTCTGGCTCTTAGCAATCAGCCCCAGCATTTT

J gene: TRBJ2-3
D gene: .
V gene: TRBV3-1/TRBV3-2
clone size: once
CDR3 protein: CASSGGASEYF
CDR3 DNA: TGTGCCAGCAGCGGGGGGGCCTCTGAGTATTTT

J gene: TRBJ2-5
D gene: .
V gene: TRBV29-1
clone size: .
CDR3 protein: CSARATQETQYF
CDR3 DNA: TGCAGCGCCAGGGCGACTCAAGAGACCCAGTACTTC

J gene: TRBJ2-7
D gene: .
V gene: TRBV5-1
clone size: .
CDR3 protein: CASSFSTLYEQYF
CDR3 DNA: TGCGCCAGCAGCTTTTCGACACTCTACGAGCAGTACTTC

J gene: TRBJ1-2
D gene: TRBD1
V gene: TRBV9
clone size: .
CDR3 protein: CASSVTDRGTGYTF
CDR3 DNA: TGTGCCAGCAGCGTAACTGACAGGGGGACTGGCTACACCTTC

J gene: TRBJ2-6
D gene: .
V gene: TRBV2
clone size: .
CDR3 protein: CASSEGVLLGANVLTF
CDR3 DNA: TGTGCCAGCAGTGAAGGAGTCCTGCTGGGGGCCAACGTCCTGACTTTC

J gene: TRBJ2-3
D gene: .
V gene: TRBV18
clone size: .
CDR3 protein: CASSPAGTSTDTQYF
CDR3 DNA: TGTGCCAGCTCACCGGCGGGGACCTCCACAGATACGCAGTATTTT

J gene: TRBJ2-3
D gene: .
V gene: TRBV18
clone size: .
CDR3 protein: CASSPGSAGAPLSTQYF
CDR3 DNA: TGTGCCAGCTCACCAGGTTCGGCGGGGGCCCCTTTAAGTACGCAGTATTTT

J gene: TRBJ1-5
D gene: TRBD1
V gene: TRBV30
clone size: .
CDR3 protein: CAWSGDRGYQPQHF
CDR3 DNA: TGTGCCTGGAGTGGGGACAGGGGATATCAGCCCCAGCATTTT

J gene: TRBJ2-7
D gene: TRBD2
V gene: TRBV28
clone size: .
CDR3 protein: CASSSGGGLPYEQYF
CDR3 DNA: TGTGCCAGCAGTAGCGGGGGGGGACTTCCTTACGAGCAGTACTTC

J gene: TRBJ2-1
D gene: TRBD2
V gene: TRBV12-5
clone size: .
CDR3 protein: CASGFSLAGGSEQFF
CDR3 DNA: TGTGCTAGTGGTTTTAGCCTAGCGGGGGGAAGTGAGCAGTTCTTC

J gene: TRBJ1-4
D gene: .
V gene: TRBV2
clone size: few
CDR3 protein: CASVGAPRTNEKLFF
CDR3 DNA: TGTGCCAGCGTGGGGGCCCCTCGAACTAATGAAAAACTGTTTTTT

J gene: TRBJ2-5
D gene: .
V gene: TRBV7-3
clone size: .
CDR3 protein: CASSLGFSVPETQYF
CDR3 DNA: TGTGCCAGCAGCTTAGGGTTTAGCGTGCCGGAGACCCAGTACTTC

J gene: TRBJ2-3
D gene: TRBD2
V gene: TRBV7-2
clone size: .
CDR3 protein: CASSRNVAGSSDTQYF
CDR3 DNA: TGTGCCAGCAGCAGAAATGTAGCGGGGTCCTCAGATACGCAGTATTTT

J gene: TRBJ2-7
D gene: .
V gene: TRBV6-2/TRBV6-3
clone size: .
CDR3 protein: CASSFGAGGEEQYF
CDR3 DNA: TGTGCCAGCAGTTTTGGTGCTGGCGGCGAGGAGCAGTACTTC

J gene: TRBJ1-2
D gene: TRBD1
V gene: TRBV15
clone size: .
CDR3 protein: CATSSRGGAVDGYTF
CDR3 DNA: TGTGCCACCAGCAGCCGAGGGGGCGCGGTGGATGGCTACACCTTC

J gene: TRBJ2-1
D gene: TRBD2
V gene: TRBV3-1/TRBV3-2
clone size: .
CDR3 protein: CASSQDGLASHNEQFF
CDR3 DNA: TGTGCCAGCAGCCAAGATGGACTAGCGAGCCACAATGAGCAGTTCTTC

J gene: TRBJ2-7
D gene: TRBD2
V gene: TRBV5-7
clone size: .
CDR3 protein: CASSRKSGGLSYEQYF
CDR3 DNA: TGTGCCAGCAGCCGTAAGAGCGGGGGGCTCTCCTACGAGCAGTACTTC